The 4 T cell receptor beta chains listed next were all sequenced from one sample in a study of Graves' ophthalmopathy and Graves' hyperthyroidism. RNA transcripts yielded amplified TCR beta CDR3 regions. First-round RT-PCR relied on HTBI primers, and a second-round multiplex PCR came next. A single record per CDR3 protein comes from TCRdb applying MiXCR to the multiplex PCR reads. Among almost 750,000 distinct CDR3 sequences listed, approximately 40% were seen once. Input material: peripheral blood. These receptors all stem from an adult man with Graves' ophthalmopathy.

The sample holds many counts of this clonotype. The CDR3 sequence: CSARDKEGQETQYF. In nucleotides, the CDR3 is TGCAGTGCTAGAGATAAGGAGGGACAAGAGACCCAGTACTTC. This chain joins TRBV20-1 and TRBJ2-5; TRBD2 is a possible D gene (6 bases). CDR1 is DFQATT, CDR2 SNEGSKA, per germline (reference sequence). The CDR3 spans 14 residues. The germline V and J ends were trimmed by 0 bases and 2 bases, with 10 bases remaining between them.

This clonotype was seen more than once but under ten times. The J gene is TRBJ1-2, the V gene TRBV20-1; no clear D. This CDR3 has 14 amino acids. Trimming took off 1 base at V and 3 bases at J, with 12 bases between the two ends. Germline-derived CDR1 and CDR2 are DFQATT and SNEGSKA (reference sequence). This chain's CDR3 is CSARGHTEDYGYTF. The CDR3 coding sequence is TGCAGTGCTAGAGGTCACACAGAGGACTATGGCTACACCTTC.

This clonotype was seen ten or more times. V usage is TRBV7-9 and J usage is TRBJ1-1; D remains unclear. Germline V CDR1 and CDR2: SEHNR, FQNEAQ (reference sequence). Trimming left V 1 base short and J 5 bases short, with 14 bases between. This CDR3 is built from 15 residues. The CDR3 loop reads CASSLVGSGETEAFF. CDR3 bases: TGTGCCAGCAGCTTAGTAGGGTCTGGGGAGACTGAAGCTTTCTTT.

This clonotype was picked up a small number of times. The CDR3 bases are TGTGCCAGCAGTCGGGGACAGGGGAAAAACGAGCAGTACTTC. Its translation: CASSRGQGKNEQYF. V usage is TRBV6-6 and J usage is TRBJ2-7; TRBD1 agrees at 10 bases. The V segment lost 5 bases and the J segment 5 bases; nucleotides outside the gene matches: 6. The CDR3 spans 14 residues. Germline loops: CDR1 MNHNY, CDR2 SVGAGI (reference sequence).